The rows below give T cell receptor beta chains drawn from one sample of a study of T cell repertoires in cytomegalovirus infection. TCRdb called the reads again in MiXCR, with one record for every CDR3 protein. Of about 260,000 distinct CDR3 sequences listed, roughly 15% are singletons. The sample taken for sequencing was PBMCs. All receptors derive from a human donor in good health (CMV status not recorded). Some clones in this sample may be carry-over from other donors' samples. Both conserved end residues are part of each CDR3. A D gene is named only where the DNA matches it firmly. Rows give clone size only sometimes, using once, few, many, or a class for an expanded clone.

V,J,size,D,length,DNA,CDR3
TRBV7-9,TRBJ1-2,.,.,12,TGTGCCAGCAGCGCTGTTCCTGAAGGCTACACCTTC,CASSAVPEGYTF
TRBV18,TRBJ2-1,.,TRBD2,17,TGTGCCAGCTCAGCTGTTAACGGGACTAGAATTTCGAATGAGCAGTTCTTC,CASSAVNGTRISNEQFF
TRBV18,TRBJ1-1,.,.,14,TGTGCCAGCTCACCACCGTGGCAGAAAACTGAAGCTTTCTTT,CASSPPWQKTEAFF
TRBV7-2,TRBJ1-1,many,.,14,TGTGCCAGCAGTTACAGGCCCGGGACCACTGAAGCTTTCTTT,CASSYRPGTTEAFF
TRBV28,TRBJ1-2,many,.,13,TGTGCCAGCAGTTTACAGGGATCCTATGGCTACACCTTC,CASSLQGSYGYTF
TRBV5-1,TRBJ1-1,.,TRBD1,14,TGCGCCAGCAGCTCGACAGGGTTCAACACTGAAGCTTTCTTT,CASSSTGFNTEAFF
TRBV6-5,TRBJ2-7,.,.,13,TGTGCCAGCAGACTACAGGGCGCCTACGAGCAGTACTTC,CASRLQGAYEQYF
TRBV20-1,TRBJ2-6,few,TRBD1,14,TGCAGTGCTATGAGGGGGCTTGGGGCCAACGTCCTGACTTTC,CSAMRGLGANVLTF
TRBV7-2,TRBJ1-1,many,TRBD1,14,TGTGCCAGCAGCTTACGCGGACAGGGCACTGAAGCTTTCTTT,CASSLRGQGTEAFF
TRBV4-3,TRBJ2-1,few,TRBD1,12,TGCGCCAGCAGCCAAAAGGGGGCTCGGCAGTTCTTC,CASSQKGARQFF
TRBV20-1,TRBJ2-3,many,.,15,TGCAGTGCTAGGTTTCCGGTTACTAGCACAGATACGCAGTATTTT,CSARFPVTSTDTQYF
TRBV20-1,TRBJ2-5,many,TRBD2,15,TGCAGTGGAATAGACCCTGCGGGAGGCCAAGAGACCCAGTACTTC,CSGIDPAGGQETQYF
TRBV28,TRBJ2-1,.,.,15,TGTGCCAGCAGCCGCGTAGGAGGCCACTACAATGAGCAGTTCTTC,CASSRVGGHYNEQFF
TRBV6-5,TRBJ1-5,few,TRBD1,15,TGTGCCAGCAGGCCCGACAGGGTGGGCAATCAGCCCCAGCATTTT,CASRPDRVGNQPQHF
TRBV7-2,TRBJ1-2,many,.,12,TGTGCCAGCAGCCGGAACAACTATGGCTACACCTTC,CASSRNNYGYTF
TRBV7-9,TRBJ1-1,.,.,15,TGTGCCAGCACCGGGGGAGGGGGGGTGAACACTGAAGCTTTCTTT,CASTGGGGVNTEAFF
TRBV7-2,TRBJ2-5,many,.,15,TGTGCCAGCAGCTTAGAACCGGTCCCCCAAGAGACCCAGTACTTC,CASSLEPVPQETQYF
TRBV12-3/TRBV12-4,TRBJ2-3,many,.,13,TGTGCCAGCAGTTGGCGGGGCACAGATACGCAGTATTTT,CASSWRGTDTQYF
TRBV4-3,TRBJ2-1,.,TRBD2,19,TGCGCCAGCAGCCAAGGAGGGGGCGTCGGACTAGCGGTCTACAATGAGCAGTTCTTC,CASSQGGGVGLAVYNEQFF
TRBV14,TRBJ1-1,many,.,15,TGTGCCAGCAGCACCTGGACAGCCCGGAACACTGAAGCTTTCTTT,CASSTWTARNTEAFF
TRBV11-2,TRBJ2-2,few,TRBD1,16,TGTGCCAGCAGCTTCCGGACAGGAGCGAACACCGGGGAGCTGTTTTTT,CASSFRTGANTGELFF
TRBV7-9,TRBJ2-5,.,.,14,TGTGCCAGCAGCTTCCGGACGGATAGAGAGACCCAGTACTTC,CASSFRTDRETQYF
TRBV7-8,TRBJ2-3,many,TRBD1,16,TGTGCCAGCAGCTCTCGGACAGGGGTGGGCACAGATACGCAGTATTTT,CASSSRTGVGTDTQYF
TRBV7-8,TRBJ2-2,.,.,17,TGTGCCAGCAGCCTGGTTCCGGTGCAGGGAAACACCGGGGAGCTGTTTTTT,CASSLVPVQGNTGELFF
TRBV7-2,TRBJ1-4,many,.,16,TGTGCCAGCAGCTCCCTGGCGGGGACAACTAATGAAAAACTGTTTTTT,CASSSLAGTTNEKLFF
TRBV12-3/TRBV12-4,TRBJ1-1,few,TRBD1,18,TGTGCCAGCAGGCCCGGGACAGGGGGACGGTTTGGGAACACTGAAGCTTTCTTT,CASRPGTGGRFGNTEAFF
TRBV7-2,TRBJ2-7,many,TRBD2,16,TGTGCCAGCAGCCCCGGGGCTAGCGGCGGGGCCTACGAGCAGTACTTC,CASSPGASGGAYEQYF
TRBV29-1,TRBJ1-2,.,.,14,TGCAGCTCGAGAACCGGGACAACTCCCTATGGCTACACCTTC,CSSRTGTTPYGYTF
TRBV7-2,TRBJ2-2,many,TRBD2,16,TGTGCCAGCAGCCCCAGCGGAGCGGGAGCGGGCGGGGAGCTGTTTTTT,CASSPSGAGAGGELFF
TRBV19,TRBJ1-5,.,.,15,TGTGCCAGTACCCAGGGCCCCTTGGACAATCAGCCCCAGCATTTT,CASTQGPLDNQPQHF
TRBV20-1,TRBJ1-5,.,.,17,TGCAGTGCTAGGGACACAAGACCTGTGGGTAGCAATCAGCCCCAGCATTTT,CSARDTRPVGSNQPQHF
TRBV28,TRBJ2-7,many,.,12,TGTGCCAGCAGTTCGCCGAACTACGAGCAGTACTTC,CASSSPNYEQYF
TRBV28,TRBJ1-5,.,.,18,TGTGCCAGCAGTTCCCTGACAAGGATGGGTTCGGGCAATCAGCCCCAGCATTTT,CASSSLTRMGSGNQPQHF
TRBV7-9,TRBJ2-7,many,.,12,TGTGCCAGCAGCTTAGCGCGGCCACCTCAGTACTTC,CASSLARPPQYF
TRBV12-3/TRBV12-4,TRBJ2-7,.,TRBD2,14,TGTGCCAGCACACGTATGGGTGCGGGAGTAAAGCAGTACTTC,CASTRMGAGVKQYF
TRBV6-2/TRBV6-3,TRBJ2-7,few,.,16,TGTGCCAGCAGTAATACGCGGGGCCTTGGGTACTACGAGCAGTACTTC,CASSNTRGLGYYEQYF
TRBV20-1,TRBJ1-2,few,TRBD1,17,TGCAGTGCCCAGGCCAGGGGGGGGAAGGAGGCTAACTATGGCTACACCTTC,CSAQARGGKEANYGYTF
TRBV29-1,TRBJ2-1,.,.,14,TGCAGCGTTGGTAATAGAGGGACCTACAATGAGCAGTTCTTC,CSVGNRGTYNEQFF
TRBV4-3,TRBJ2-1,few,TRBD2,16,TGCGCCAGCAGCCACGAACTAGCGGCTAACTACAATGAGCAGTTCTTC,CASSHELAANYNEQFF
TRBV19,TRBJ2-7,.,.,16,TGTGCCAGTAGTAGGCGGGACAGCTTTTTGAGCTACGAGCAGTACTTC,CASSRRDSFLSYEQYF
TRBV27,TRBJ2-7,.,.,12,TGTGCCAGCAGTCAAAGGGGGGACGAGCAGTACTTC,CASSQRGDEQYF
TRBV29-1,TRBJ1-1,few,.,14,TGCAGCGTTGGGGCAACGGACAGTCTTACTGAAGCTTTCTTT,CSVGATDSLTEAFF
TRBV10-3,TRBJ1-5,many,.,14,TGTGCCATCAGTGAACTGGGGAACAATCAGCCCCAGCATTTT,CAISELGNNQPQHF
TRBV20-1,TRBJ2-1,.,TRBD2,14,TGCAGCGGGAGGACTAGCCGAAAATCCTTGGGGCAGTTCTTC,CSGRTSRKSLGQFF
TRBV20-1,TRBJ2-1,.,.,14,TGCAGTGCCCTTTGGCCCCCGGCTTACAATGAGCAGTTCTTC,CSALWPPAYNEQFF
TRBV11-2,TRBJ2-7,many,TRBD2,15,TGTGCCAGCAGCTCCACAGCGGGACGCTCCTACGAGCAGTACTTC,CASSSTAGRSYEQYF
TRBV7-9,TRBJ2-7,many,TRBD2,16,TGTGCCAGCAGCTTTGATGCGGGAGGGGCCACGGGAGAGCAGTACTTC,CASSFDAGGATGEQYF